Listed here is a single T cell receptor beta chain. Its antigen is not identified. The data were obtained in a study of T cell repertoires in cytomegalovirus infection. The overall study: Public TCR beta signatures marked donors with CMV infection and the matching HLA. Study results and caveats: Identification of carriers of CMV plus the relevant HLA was achieved through cumulative public TCR beta family frequency. The response measured ex vivo was dominated by TCR beta clonotypes (HLA-C-restricted and CMV-specific).

Trimming cost V 0 bases and J 5 bases; bases outside gene matches: 4. CDR3 length equals 15 residues. The germline gives CDR1 SEHNR, CDR2 FQNEAQ (reference sequence). TCRdb re-analysed the reads in MiXCR, keeping a single row per CDR3 protein. The sample yields about 900,000 distinct CDR3 sequences, less than 40% seen once. The chain joins TRBV7-9 to TRBJ2-3; 8 nucleotides match TRBD2. The sequenced sample was cultured CD8+ T cells from PBMCs, obtained from culture after CMV antigen stimulation. The sequence derives from a human donor in good health (CMV status not recorded). Some clones in this sample may be carry-over from other donors' samples. The CDR3 is CASSLALAVGDTQYF. The CDR3 nucleotides are TGTGCCAGCAGCTTAGCACTAGCGGTCGGAGATACGCAGTATTTT.